Listed below are T cell receptor beta chains from one sample, sequenced in a study of vaccination and CD4 T cells after COVID-19. Each CDR3 protein gets one entry after TCRdb re-called the PCR reads with MiXCR. The sample has some 23,000 distinct CDR3 sequences; roughly 70% are singletons. Their cognate antigens are unknown. The source was CD4+ T cells from blood, cultured in vitro, collected after SARS-CoV-2 vaccination. These receptors all stem from a human donor who received a COVID-19 vaccine. Each CDR3 is given with its conserved first and last residue. The D gene is left open where the match is weak. For some rows the clone size is stated as once, few or many, or as a class when expanded; others skip it.

TRBJ2-1 | TRBV7-9 | - | - | CASSLGGISDEQLF | TGTGCCAGCAGCTTAGGTGGGATCTCGGATGAGCAGTTATTC
TRBJ2-5 | TRBV30 | - | - | CAWSLQGIEETQYF | TGTGCCTGGAGTCTTCAGGGGATTGAAGAGACCCAGTACTTC
TRBJ2-4 | TRBV7-9 | - | - | CASSLDSKNIQYF | TGTGCCAGCAGCTTGGACAGCAAAAACATTCAGTACTTC
TRBJ2-3 | TRBV7-8 | - | few | CASSLVAGTSTDTQYF | TGTGCCAGCAGCTTAGTGGCAGGAACTAGCACAGATACGCAGTATTTT
TRBJ1-2 | TRBV6-5 | - | - | CASSYSGREYGYTF | TGTGCCAGCAGTTACTCAGGCAGGGAGTATGGCTACACCTTC
TRBJ1-3 | TRBV12-3/TRBV12-4 | - | - | CASSPLGGNTIYF | TGTGCCAGCAGTCCCCTCGGGGGAAACACCATATATTTT
TRBJ1-1 | TRBV6-5 | TRBD1 | - | CASSYSRDSEAFF | TGTGCCAGCAGTTACTCGAGGGACAGTGAAGCTTTCTTT
TRBJ2-7 | TRBV20-1 | - | - | CSARGGPSTEQYF | TGCAGTGCTAGAGGGGGACCATCCACCGAGCAGTACTTC
TRBJ1-6 | TRBV19 | TRBD1 | few | CASSIGTGDPTHLHF | TGTGCCAGTAGTATAGGAACAGGGGACCCGACTCACCTCCACTTT
TRBJ2-5 | TRBV12-3/TRBV12-4 | TRBD2 | - | CASRGTSQETQYF | TGTGCCAGCAGAGGGACTAGTCAAGAGACCCAGTACTTC
TRBJ2-4 | TRBV30 | - | few | CAWSVGYQPAKNIQYF | TGTGCCTGGAGTGTGGGATATCAACCAGCCAAAAACATTCAGTACTTC
TRBJ2-3 | TRBV15 | - | - | CATSRATSTDTQYF | TGTGCCACCAGCAGAGCCACTAGCACAGATACGCAGTATTTT
TRBJ2-7 | TRBV27 | TRBD1 | few | CASSPRTGNPYEQYF | TGTGCCAGCAGTCCCCGGACAGGGAACCCCTACGAGCAGTACTTC
TRBJ2-3 | TRBV20-1 | - | - | CSARHGVSTDTQYF | TGCAGTGCTAGACACGGGGTTAGCACAGATACGCAGTATTTT
TRBJ1-5 | TRBV15 | TRBD1 | - | CATSRDYTGESNQPQHF | TGTGCCACCAGCAGAGATTACACAGGGGAAAGCAATCAGCCCCAGCATTTT
TRBJ2-1 | TRBV6-5 | - | - | CASSYSTVGNEQFF | TGTGCCAGCAGTTACTCGACAGTGGGCAATGAGCAGTTCTTC
TRBJ2-7 | TRBV30 | TRBD1 | - | CAGHRGRNYEQYF | TGTGCCGGTCACAGGGGACGAAACTACGAGCAGTACTTC
TRBJ1-3 | TRBV5-1 | - | - | CASSLAGTLSGNTIYF | TGCGCCAGCAGCTTGGCCGGGACCCTCTCTGGAAACACCATATATTTT
TRBJ2-7 | TRBV5-1 | - | - | CASSFRTAELEQYF | TGCGCCAGCAGCTTCCGGACCGCAGAGTTAGAGCAGTACTTC
TRBJ2-3 | TRBV27 | - | - | CASSLSRPDTQYF | TGTGCCAGCAGTTTATCGAGGCCAGATACGCAGTATTTT
TRBJ1-4 | TRBV28 | - | few | CASSPRRGGGRYEKLFF | TGTGCCAGCAGCCCCCGGAGGGGTGGGGGGCGTTATGAAAAACTGTTTTTT
TRBJ2-1 | TRBV20-1 | TRBD2 | once | CSARDRRLAESNEQFF | TGCAGTGCTAGAGATCGGCGACTAGCGGAGAGCAATGAGCAGTTCTTC
TRBJ2-7 | TRBV18 | TRBD1 | - | CASSPQGASGSEQYF | TGTGCCAGCTCACCACAGGGGGCTTCTGGATCCGAGCAGTACTTC
TRBJ1-6 | TRBV6-1 | TRBD1 | few | CASSEYDRVNSPLHF | TGTGCCAGCAGTGAATATGACAGGGTTAATTCACCCCTCCACTTT
TRBJ1-1 | TRBV30 | - | - | CASRAQGGNTEAFF | TGTGCCTCTAGGGCACAGGGAGGCAACACTGAAGCTTTCTTT
TRBJ2-3 | TRBV14 | - | - | CASSQVYRGTDTQYF | TGTGCCAGCAGCCAAGTGTACAGGGGCACAGATACGCAGTATTTT
TRBJ2-3 | TRBV9 | TRBD2 | - | CASSVVVAGGQDTQYF | TGTGCCAGCAGCGTAGTCGTGGCGGGGGGGCAAGATACGCAGTATTTT
TRBJ2-5 | TRBV27 | TRBD1 | few | CASSLRQGVAETQYF | TGTGCCAGCAGTTTACGACAGGGCGTGGCAGAGACCCAGTACTTC
TRBJ2-2 | TRBV27 | TRBD2 | - | CASSLSWGLASTGELFF | TGTGCCAGCAGTTTATCGTGGGGACTAGCGAGCACCGGGGAGCTGTTTTTT
TRBJ2-3 | TRBV12-5 | TRBD1 | - | CASGQGAIQTDTQYF | TGTGCTAGTGGCCAGGGGGCTATTCAAACAGATACGCAGTATTTT
TRBJ1-2 | TRBV6-1 | - | - | CASSEGANGYTF | TGTGCCAGCAGTGAAGGAGCGAATGGCTACACCTTC
TRBJ2-1 | TRBV2 | TRBD1 | - | CASSGGQGAVRRQFF | TGTGCCAGCAGTGGGGGACAGGGGGCCGTAAGGAGGCAGTTCTTC
TRBJ2-5 | TRBV20-1 | - | - | CSASLAGGLQETQYF | TGCAGTGCTAGTTTGGCTGGGGGGTTACAAGAGACCCAGTACTTC
TRBJ2-6 | TRBV19 | TRBD1 | - | CASSGQGASGANVLTF | TGTGCCAGTAGTGGACAGGGGGCGTCTGGGGCCAACGTCCTGACTTTC
TRBJ2-5 | TRBV20-1 | TRBD2 | - | CSANLAGRETQYF | TGCAGTGCTAATCTAGCGGGGCGGGAGACCCAGTACTTC
TRBJ2-3 | TRBV20-1 | TRBD2 | - | CSASVSGGLGDTQYF | TGCAGTGCTAGCGTTTCGGGGGGTCTGGGAGATACGCAGTATTTT
TRBJ1-3 | TRBV7-2 | - | - | CASSLGRVKSGNTIYF | TGTGCCAGCAGCTTAGGGCGGGTGAAATCTGGAAACACCATATATTTT
TRBJ1-1 | TRBV5-4 | - | - | CASSFGTGERTEAFF | TGTGCCAGCAGCTTCGGAACGGGGGAACGGACTGAAGCTTTCTTT
TRBJ1-5 | TRBV19 | TRBD1 | - | CATDGQGGNQPQHF | TGTGCCACCGACGGACAGGGGGGCAATCAGCCCCAGCATTTT
TRBJ2-3 | TRBV29-1 | - | - | CSVEEGGTDTQYF | TGCAGCGTTGAAGAGGGGGGAACAGATACGCAGTATTTT
TRBJ1-6 | TRBV6-1 | - | - | CASSTLGPPGSPLHF | TGTGCCAGCAGCACACTGGGGCCCCCCGGCTCACCCCTCCACTTT
TRBJ2-2 | TRBV5-1 | TRBD1 | - | CASSPTGQGLYGELFF | TGCGCCAGCAGCCCCACGGGACAGGGGTTGTACGGGGAGCTGTTTTTT
TRBJ2-7 | TRBV20-1 | TRBD2 | - | CSARGRLAGHSYEQYF | TGCAGTGCTAGAGGTCGACTAGCGGGGCACTCCTACGAGCAGTACTTC
TRBJ1-2 | TRBV30 | - | - | CAWSDLGRYGYTF | TGTGCCTGGAGTGATCTGGGCCGGTACGGCTACACCTTC